The source of this TCR beta chain is a study of early T cells in non-severe SARS-CoV-2 infection. TCRdb reprocessed the 5' RACE reads via MiXCR and lists one record per CDR3 protein. The table lists 60,000 or so distinct CDR3 sequences, 9.5% to 15% of them singletons. Germline lookup yields CDR1 SGHTA and CDR2 FQGNSA. Deletions cut 7 bases from V and 5 bases from J, with 14 bases between. This CDR3 is 13 amino acids long. The sequence was collected from an adult who was a healthcare worker with PCR-confirmed SARS-CoV-2 infection or an uninfected control (not recorded which). The material sequenced was whole blood. The V call is TRBV7-2, the J call TRBJ2-5, with D hard to call. CDR3 amino acids: CASTPTVRETQYF. The DNA for the CDR3 is TGTGCCAGCACCCCCACGGTCCGGGAGACCCAGTACTTC. The full variable domain, in which reference TRBV7-2 and TRBJ2-5 provide the parts outside the CDR3, is GAGVSQSPSNKVTEKGKDVELRCDPISGHTALYWYRQSLGQGLEFLIYFQGNSAPDKSGLPSDRFSAERTGGSVSTLTIQRTQQEDSAVYLCASTPTVRETQYFGPGTRLLVL.